The 20 T cell receptor beta chains below come from one sample, sequenced in a study of cytomegalovirus exposure and HLA in healthy donors. PCR employed 60 Vbeta and 13 Jbeta primers. Libraries were prepared by immunoSEQ multiplex PCR; TCRdb keeps only in-frame clonotypes and omits some of them. The sample has around 50,000 clones, 72% seen once. The sequenced sample was PBMCs. The receptors here all came from a woman between 50 and 59 years old in good health and CMV-seropositive.

The rearrangement joins TRBV4-2 to TRBJ2-7; 11 bases align to TRBD2. The V gene's germline CDR1 is LGHNA and CDR2 YNFKEQ. There are 18 residues in the CDR3. After removal of 0 bases from V and 0 bases from J, the junction contained 7 bases not matched to a gene. CDR3 region: CASSQEFLAGGHSYEQYF. The CDR3 DNA reads TGTGCCAGCAGCCAAGAATTCCTAGCGGGGGGTCACTCCTACGAGCAGTACTTC.

The chain links TRBV28 to TRBJ2-1, with 14 bases that match TRBD2. Germline V gene data show CDR1 as MDHEN and CDR2 as SYDVKM. The ends lost 3 bases at V and 7 bases at J; junction bases unmatched: 14. This CDR3 has 19 residues. CDR3 region: CASSFLVLTSGRDDNEQFF. The CDR3 DNA reads as TGTGCCAGCAGTTTTCTAGTATTGACTAGCGGGAGGGATGATAATGAGCAGTTCTTC.

The V and J genes are TRBV7-3 and TRBJ2-1; possibly TRBD1 for D (6 bases). The germline V and J ends were trimmed by 3 bases and 5 bases, with 11 bases remaining between them. Germline CDR1 reads SGHTA; CDR2 reads FQGTGA. CDR3 length: 14 residues. This CDR3 is CASSFSGVDNEQFF. As DNA, the CDR3 is TGTGCCAGCAGCTTTTCAGGGGTCGACAATGAGCAGTTCTTC.

The rearrangement joins TRBV9 to TRBJ1-2; 7 bases align to TRBD1. The germline V gene encodes CDR1 SGDLS and CDR2 YYNGEE. The trim removed 3 bases at V and 2 bases at J, leaving 7 bases unmatched. This CDR3 contains 15 residues. The CDR3 loop reads CASSARTGLNYGYTF. CDR3 sequence (DNA): TGTGCCAGCAGCGCCAGGACAGGACTCAACTATGGCTACACCTTC.

The CDR3 DNA sequence: TGTGCCAGCAGCGTTCTCGGGCGGGGGGGCCTCAATGAGCAGTTCTTC. Translating it yields CASSVLGRGGLNEQFF. The rearrangement joins TRBV9 to TRBJ2-1, with 9 bases that match TRBD2. Germline V CDR1 and CDR2: SGDLS, YYNGEE. The junction had 9 bases not matched to a gene; V was cut back by 2 bases and J by 6 bases. The CDR3 length is 16 residues.

This chain connects TRBV19 to TRBJ2-1, with TRBD2 matching over 7 bases. Germline V gene lookup returns CDR1 LNHDA and CDR2 SQIVND (reference sequence). CDR3 size: 15 residues. J lost 7 bases, V lost 7 bases, and 13 bases had no gene match. The DNA of the CDR3 is TGTGCCAGTAAAAGCGGGATTTTAGTTCGGAATGAGCAGTTCTTC. Translation gives CASKSGILVRNEQFF.

This clone came up a few times. The chain is built from TRBV7-2 and TRBJ2-7; the match to TRBD2 covers 8 bases. Germline loops: CDR1 SGHTA, CDR2 FQGNSA. This CDR3 is 14 amino acids long. The V gene end was trimmed by 0 bases and the J gene end by 3 bases; junction bases not matched to a gene: 1. The CDR3: CASSLAAGGYEQYF. The CDR3 bases are TGTGCCAGCAGCTTAGCGGCGGGGGGCTACGAGCAGTACTTC.

The J gene is TRBJ2-5, the V gene TRBV25-1; 9 bases are a match to TRBD2. The J call may not be correct, given that the DNA end is closer to TRBJ2-7. Germline CDR1 and CDR2: MGHDK and SYGVNS. The CDR3 covers 15 residues. In nucleotides, the CDR3 is TGTGCCAGCAGTGTGAGCGGGAGGCCTCTTTACGAGCAGTACTTC. Its translation: CASSVSGRPLYEQYF.

To note about this clone: Its ends do not fully match the called genes, so a read error is possible. The CDR3 protein is CANSLRGSDEQYF. The DNA for the CDR3 is TGTGCCAACAGCTTGAGGGGCAGTGATGAGCAGTACTTC. The V gene is TRBV5-4, the J gene TRBJ2-7; either TRBD1 or TRBD2 may supply D (5 bases each). The CDR3 consists of 13 residues. Germline CDR1 SGHNT, CDR2 YYREEE (reference sequence).

The gene calls are TRBV7-9 and TRBJ1-2; 7 bases fit TRBD1. V lost 4 bases, J lost 4 bases, and 3 bases stayed unmatched. This CDR3 has 13 amino acids. Germline V gives CDR1 SEHNR, CDR2 FQNEAQ (reference sequence). In nucleotides, the CDR3 is TGTGCCAGCAGCTGGGGACAGTCCTATGGCTACACCTTC. Encoded protein: CASSWGQSYGYTF.

The J gene is TRBJ2-1, the V gene TRBV4-1, with D perhaps TRBD2 (5 bases). The CDR3 is made up of 15 amino acids. Looked up from germline, CDR1 is MGHRA and CDR2 is YSYEKL. V gave up 1 base and J gave up 0 bases, with 7 bases separating them. CDR3 bases: TGCGCCAGCAGCCAAGGGAGCGGCTCCTACAATGAGCAGTTCTTC. Translation: CASSQGSGSYNEQFF.

The chain carries TRBV6-5 and TRBJ2-1; 12 nucleotides line up with TRBD1. With V trimmed by 6 bases and J by 8 bases, 8 bases remained unmatched. Germline V CDR1 and CDR2: MNHEY, SVGAGI. The CDR3 length is 15 residues. The CDR3 spells CASSRHGTGGYEQFF. CDR3 DNA: TGTGCCAGCAGCCGTCATGGGACAGGGGGCTATGAGCAGTTCTTC.

This rearrangement joins TRBV6-6 to TRBJ1-5; D call uncertain. Per germline, CDR1 MNHNY and CDR2 SVGAGI (reference sequence). The V end was cut by 0 bases, the J end by 5 bases, with 8 bases between. The CDR3 is 14 residues long. CDR3 protein: CASSYSSGHQPQHF. As DNA, the CDR3 is TGTGCCAGCAGTTACTCGAGCGGGCATCAGCCCCAGCATTTT.

CDR3: CASLDRGNNYGYTF. The CDR3 nucleotides read TGTGCCAGTTTGGATAGGGGCAACAACTATGGCTACACCTTC. The rearrangement uses TRBV28 and TRBJ1-2; weak D call: TRBD1 (5 bases). V was trimmed by 9 bases and J by 2 bases, leaving 16 bases between them. Germline V gene sequence: CDR1 MDHEN, CDR2 SYDVKM. The CDR3 extends over 14 amino acids.

A single count supports this clone. The chain has TRBV2 and TRBJ2-5, with 9 bases identical to TRBD1. The length of the CDR3 is 14 residues. CDR1 and CDR2 (germline): SNHLY, FYNNEI. V trimming: 7 bases; J trimming: 0 bases; junction bases outside the gene matches: 3. The CDR3 DNA follows: TGTGCCAGCAAAGACAGGGGGTACCAAGAGACCCAGTACTTC. This encodes CASKDRGYQETQYF. The variable domain in full, with the rest retrieved from reference TRBV2 and TRBJ2-5, is EPEVTQTPSHQVTQMGQEVILRCVPISNHLYFYWYRQILGQKVEFLVSFYNNEISEKSEIFDDQFSVERPDGSNFTLKIRSTKLEDSAMYFCASKDRGYQETQYFGPGTRLLVL.

The chain combines TRBV5-5 with TRBJ1-1; D is ambiguous. Germline loops: CDR1 SGHKS, CDR2 YYEKEE (reference sequence). The CDR3 is made up of 14 amino acids. V gave up 2 bases and J gave up 1 base, with 9 bases separating them. CDR3 in amino acids: CASSFLNANTEAFF. As DNA, the CDR3 is TGTGCCAGCAGCTTCCTAAACGCGAACACTGAAGCTTTCTTT.

The chain has TRBV6-5 and TRBJ2-7; 7 nucleotides match TRBD1. Germline V lookup: CDR1 MNHEY, CDR2 SVGAGI. CDR3 length: 15 amino acids. With 2 bases clipped from V and 4 bases from J, the junction kept 8 bases outside the gene matches. The chain's CDR3 is CASSYGTDSTYEQYF. The CDR3 DNA follows: TGTGCCAGCAGTTACGGGACAGATTCTACTTACGAGCAGTACTTC.

V is TRBV28 and J is TRBJ2-1, with D hard to call. In germline, CDR1 is MDHEN, CDR2 SYDVKM. This CDR3 region has 15 residues. V was pared by 3 bases and J by 5 bases, with 14 bases between. The CDR3: CASSFGSPKNNEQFF. CDR3 nucleotide sequence: TGTGCCAGCAGTTTCGGTAGCCCAAAGAACAATGAGCAGTTCTTC.

This chain connects TRBV15 to TRBJ1-6; D is perhaps TRBD1 (6 bases). In germline, CDR1 is LNHNV, CDR2 YYDKDF (reference sequence). Trimming shortened V by 5 bases and J by 6 bases, and 14 bases separated the two germline ends. The CDR3 extends over 15 amino acids. The CDR3 DNA follows: TGTGCCACCAGCGGGCGACAGGCGGGTAATTCACCCCTCCACTTT. Amino acid sequence: CATSGRQAGNSPLHF.

The V and J genes are TRBV27 and TRBJ1-2; weak D call: TRBD1 (6 bases). The V gene lost 3 bases and the J gene lost 3 bases, with 11 bases spanning the gap. From germline, CDR1 is MNHEY and CDR2 SMNVEV (reference sequence). The CDR3 covers 14 residues. Written as DNA, the CDR3 is TGTGCCAGCAGTTTTCAACAGGGTTACTATGGCTACACCTTC. Its translation: CASSFQQGYYGYTF.